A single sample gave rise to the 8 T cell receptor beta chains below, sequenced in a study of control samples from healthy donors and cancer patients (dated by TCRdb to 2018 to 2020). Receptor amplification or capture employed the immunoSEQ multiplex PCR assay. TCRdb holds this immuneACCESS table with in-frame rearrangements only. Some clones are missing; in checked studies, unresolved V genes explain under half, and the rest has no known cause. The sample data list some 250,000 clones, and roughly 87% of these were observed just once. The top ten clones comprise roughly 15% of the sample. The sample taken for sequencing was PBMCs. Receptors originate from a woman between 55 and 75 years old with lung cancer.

The CDR3 loop is CASSMVRAAGELFF. The CDR3 nucleotides read TGTGCCAGTAGTATGGTCAGGGCCGCCGGGGAGCTGTTTTTT. This chain links TRBV19 with TRBJ2-2; D perhaps matches TRBD1 (5 bases). From germline, CDR1 is LNHDA and CDR2 SQIVND (reference sequence). Between the trimmed V and J ends, which lost 3 bases and 6 bases, there was a span of 11 bases. The CDR3 length is 14 residues. Supplemented by reference TRBV19 and TRBJ2-2, the full variable domain reads DGGITQSPKYLFRKEGQNVTLSCEQNLNHDAMYWYRQDPGQGLRLIYYSQIVNDFQKGDIAEGYSVSREKKESFPLTVTSAQKNPTAFYLCASSMVRAAGELFFGEGSRLTVL.

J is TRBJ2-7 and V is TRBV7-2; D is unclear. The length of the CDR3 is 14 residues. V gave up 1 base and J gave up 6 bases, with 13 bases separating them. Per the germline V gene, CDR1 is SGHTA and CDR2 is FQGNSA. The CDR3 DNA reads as TGTGCCAGCAGCTTAGGTGGCATCCCCCTCGAGCAGTACTTC. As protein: CASSLGGIPLEQYF. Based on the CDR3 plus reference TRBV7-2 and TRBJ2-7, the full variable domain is GAGVSQSPSNKVTEKGKDVELRCDPISGHTALYWYRQSLGQGLEFLIYFQGNSAPDKSGLPSDRFSAERTGGSVSTLTIQRTQQEDSAVYLCASSLGGIPLEQYFGPGTRLTVT.

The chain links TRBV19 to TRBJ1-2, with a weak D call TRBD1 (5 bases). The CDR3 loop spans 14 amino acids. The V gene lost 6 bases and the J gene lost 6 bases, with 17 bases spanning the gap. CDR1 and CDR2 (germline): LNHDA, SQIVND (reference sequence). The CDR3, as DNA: TGTGCCAGTAGCCCGGGGGGGGACCTACATGGCTACACCTTC. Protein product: CASSPGGDLHGYTF.

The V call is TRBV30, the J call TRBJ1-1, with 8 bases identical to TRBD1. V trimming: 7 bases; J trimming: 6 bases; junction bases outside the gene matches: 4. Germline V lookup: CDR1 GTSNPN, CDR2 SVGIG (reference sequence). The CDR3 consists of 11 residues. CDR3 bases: TGTGCCTACTCACAGGGGGCTGAAGCTTTCTTT. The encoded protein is CAYSQGAEAFF.

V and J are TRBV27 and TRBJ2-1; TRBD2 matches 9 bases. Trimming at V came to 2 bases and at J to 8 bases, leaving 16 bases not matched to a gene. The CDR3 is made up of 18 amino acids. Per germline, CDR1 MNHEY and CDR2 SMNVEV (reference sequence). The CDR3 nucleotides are TGTGCCAGCAGTTTAAACAAAGCGGGAGGTAGTGTTAGCGATGAGCAGTTCTTC. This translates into CASSLNKAGGSVSDEQFF.

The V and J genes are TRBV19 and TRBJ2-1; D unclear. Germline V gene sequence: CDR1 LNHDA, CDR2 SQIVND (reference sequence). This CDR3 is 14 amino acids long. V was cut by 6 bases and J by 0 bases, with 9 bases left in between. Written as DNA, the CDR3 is TGTGCCAGTAGCTTTTATACCTCCTACAATGAGCAGTTCTTC. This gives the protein CASSFYTSYNEQFF.

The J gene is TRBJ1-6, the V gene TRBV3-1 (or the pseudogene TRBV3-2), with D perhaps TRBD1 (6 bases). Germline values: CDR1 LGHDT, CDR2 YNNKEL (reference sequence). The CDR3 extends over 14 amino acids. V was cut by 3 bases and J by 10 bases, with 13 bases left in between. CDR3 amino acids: CASSQAGGHSPLHF. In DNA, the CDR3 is TGTGCCAGCAGCCAGGCGGGGGGGCACTCACCCCTCCACTTT.

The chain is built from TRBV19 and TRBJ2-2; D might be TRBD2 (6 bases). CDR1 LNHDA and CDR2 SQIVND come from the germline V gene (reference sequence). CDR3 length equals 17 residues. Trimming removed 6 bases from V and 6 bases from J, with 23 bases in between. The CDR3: CASRDIAYRGLAGELFF. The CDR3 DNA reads TGTGCCAGTAGGGACATAGCATATAGGGGACTGGCCGGGGAGCTGTTTTTT. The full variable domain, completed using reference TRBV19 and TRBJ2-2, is DGGITQSPKYLFRKEGQNVTLSCEQNLNHDAMYWYRQDPGQGLRLIYYSQIVNDFQKGDIAEGYSVSREKKESFPLTVTSAQKNPTAFYLCASRDIAYRGLAGELFFGEGSRLTVL.